A single sample gave rise to the 13 T cell receptor beta chains below, sequenced in a study of T-cell memory formation after mild COVID-19. TCRdb itself ran the 5' RACE reads through MiXCR, one entry per CDR3 protein. The sample carries 350,000 or so distinct CDR3 sequences, 20% to 25% recorded once. Sequenced material: PBMCs or a T cell subset sorted from them (not recorded which). These receptors all come from a man younger than 35 who had mild COVID-19 (a few samples of this study predate the infection). Cell type and time point are not known.

The chain uses TRBV20-1 and TRBJ2-3; tentative D call: TRBD2 (5 bases). This CDR3 has 12 residues. Trimming left V 6 bases short and J 2 bases short, with 9 bases between. Per the germline V gene, CDR1 is DFQATT and CDR2 is SNEGSKA (reference sequence). The CDR3, as DNA: TGCAGTGCCGCCGGGAACACAGATACGCAGTATTTT. Protein: CSAAGNTDTQYF.

This clonotype was found a few times. The chain is built from TRBV29-1 and TRBJ1-2, with 7 bases fitting TRBD1. The CDR3 has 12 residues. CDR1 is SQVTM and CDR2 is ANQGSEA in the germline V gene. The junction had 5 bases not matched to a gene; V was cut back by 0 bases and J by 10 bases. The CDR3 loop reads CSVEDRQGDYTF. The CDR3 DNA reads as TGCAGCGTTGAAGATCGTCAGGGGGACTACACCTTC.

The chain links TRBV30 to TRBJ1-6, with D hard to call. This CDR3 spans 12 amino acids. Trimming cost V 3 bases and J 0 bases, with 0 bases left between them. Germline V gene data show CDR1 as GTSNPN and CDR2 as SVGIG (reference sequence). The DNA for the CDR3 is TGTGCCTGGAGCTCCTATAATTCACCCCTCCACTTT. Its protein is CAWSSYNSPLHF.

V gene TRBV5-4 combines with J gene TRBJ2-3, with D possibly matching TRBD2 (5 bases). The CDR3 covers 14 residues. Germline assignment: CDR1 SGHNT and CDR2 YYREEE (reference sequence). Trimming took off 3 bases at V and 4 bases at J, with 12 bases between the two ends. The CDR3 reads CASSWRMSADTQYF. CDR3 DNA: TGTGCCAGCAGCTGGAGGATGAGCGCAGATACGCAGTATTTT.

On this clonotype: At one boundary the junction diverges from the germline segment, which might be a read error. The chain recombines TRBV7-2 with TRBJ1-2; no clear D. The CDR3 spans 13 residues. Looked up from germline, CDR1 is SGHTA and CDR2 is FQGNSA. The CDR3 protein is CASSPRRGLGDTF. In nucleotides, the CDR3 is TGTGCCAGCAGCCCCCGTCGAGGGCTTGGCGACACCTTC.

Only a few counts were recorded for this clonotype. This chain joins TRBV20-1 and TRBJ2-7; D may be TRBD1 (5 bases). The CDR3 length is 13 residues. Trimming stripped 1 base from V and 8 bases from J, with 15 bases between. CDR1 DFQATT and CDR2 SNEGSKA come from the germline V gene (reference sequence). CDR3 sequence (DNA): TGCAGTGCTAGAGGGCGGTGGGGCAATAAGCAGTACTTC. It encodes CSARGRWGNKQYF.

This clonotype was seen many times. The genes are TRBV7-2 and TRBJ1-1, with a tentative D call TRBD1 (5 bases). The CDR3 contains 14 residues. V was shortened by 5 bases and J by 1 base, with 11 bases between the two germline ends. Germline assignment: CDR1 SGHTA and CDR2 FQGNSA. CDR3 in amino acids: CASSPGAANTEAFF. The CDR3 DNA reads as TGTGCCAGCAGCCCCGGGGCGGCGAACACTGAAGCTTTCTTT.

The gene calls are TRBV20-1 and TRBJ1-1; D unresolved. This CDR3 spans 15 amino acids. Trimming pared 5 bases from V and 4 bases from J, leaving 20 bases between. Germline V lookup: CDR1 DFQATT, CDR2 SNEGSKA (reference sequence). CDR3 in amino acids: CSARKLWAWGTEAFF. In DNA form, the CDR3 reads TGCAGTGCTCGAAAACTCTGGGCCTGGGGCACTGAAGCTTTCTTT.

In its sample, this clonotype was seen a few times. The rearrangement joins TRBV9 to TRBJ1-2; D unclear. Trimming removed 4 bases at V and 4 bases at J, with 23 bases between. CDR1 SGDLS and CDR2 YYNGEE come from the germline V gene. This CDR3 is 17 amino acids long. CDR3 protein: CASSPHSGPYPPYGYTF. The DNA for the CDR3 is TGTGCCAGCAGCCCCCATAGTGGACCGTACCCTCCCTATGGCTACACCTTC.

The chain employs TRBV7-4 and TRBJ1-2; tentative D call: TRBD1 (5 bases). The CDR3 contains 13 residues. Looked up from germline, CDR1 is SGHVT and CDR2 is SQSDAQ. V was shortened by 5 bases and J by 6 bases, with 13 bases between the two germline ends. The DNA for the CDR3 is TGTGCCAGCAGCCCCCAGGGTAGGCATGGCTACACCTTC. This translates into CASSPQGRHGYTF.

The chain employs TRBV7-2 and TRBJ1-3, with D perhaps matching TRBD1 (5 bases). Trimming left V 1 base short and J 0 bases short, with 19 bases between. The CDR3 spans 19 residues. From germline, CDR1 is SGHTA and CDR2 FQGNSA. CDR3 in DNA: TGTGCCAGCAGCTTAGAGGCAGCATGGACATCATTCTCTGGAAACACCATATATTTT. Amino acid sequence: CASSLEAAWTSFSGNTIYF.

In this sample, this clonotype turned up many times. J is TRBJ2-1 and V is TRBV15; 7 bases line up with TRBD2. The CDR3 runs to 15 residues. The V gene's germline CDR1 is LNHNV and CDR2 YYDKDF (reference sequence). Trimming removed 0 bases from V and 9 bases from J; junction bases left unmatched: 8. CDR3 loop: CATSRDSAAGFEQFF. CDR3 coding DNA: TGTGCCACCAGCAGAGACTCCGCAGCGGGGTTTGAGCAGTTCTTC.

The chain employs TRBV7-2 and TRBJ2-3, with a weak D call TRBD1 (6 bases). V was shortened by 6 bases and J by 5 bases, with 15 bases between the two germline ends. The length of the CDR3 is 14 residues. CDR1 is SGHTA, CDR2 FQGNSA, per germline. CDR3 residues: CASRPPGAIDTQYF. As DNA, the CDR3 is TGTGCCAGCAGGCCCCCAGGGGCGATAGATACGCAGTATTTT.